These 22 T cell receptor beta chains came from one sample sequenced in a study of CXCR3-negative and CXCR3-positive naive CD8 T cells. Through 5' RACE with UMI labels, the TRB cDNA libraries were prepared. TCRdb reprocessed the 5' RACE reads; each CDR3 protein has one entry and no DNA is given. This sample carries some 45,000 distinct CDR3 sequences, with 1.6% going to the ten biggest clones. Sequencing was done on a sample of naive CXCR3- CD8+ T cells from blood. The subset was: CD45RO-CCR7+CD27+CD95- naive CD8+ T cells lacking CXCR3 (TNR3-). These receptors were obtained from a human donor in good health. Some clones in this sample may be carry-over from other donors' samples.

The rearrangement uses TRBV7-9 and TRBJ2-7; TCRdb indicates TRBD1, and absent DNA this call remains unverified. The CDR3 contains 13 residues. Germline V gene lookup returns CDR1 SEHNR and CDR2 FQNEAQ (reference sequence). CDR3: CASSERGPYEQYF. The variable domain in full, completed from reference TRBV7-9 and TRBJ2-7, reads DTGVSQNPRHKITKRGQNVTFRCDPISEHNRLYWYRQTLGQGPEFLTYFQNEAQLEKSRLLSDRFSAERPKGSFSTLEIQRTEQGDSAMYLCASSERGPYEQYFGPGTRLTVT.

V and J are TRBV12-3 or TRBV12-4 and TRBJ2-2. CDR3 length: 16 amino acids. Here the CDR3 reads CASSFPVGQNTGELFF.

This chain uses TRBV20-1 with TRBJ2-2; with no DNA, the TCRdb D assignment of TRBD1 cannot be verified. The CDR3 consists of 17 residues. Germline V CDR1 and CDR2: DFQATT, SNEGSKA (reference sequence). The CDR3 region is CSARDLLEGQGTGELFF.

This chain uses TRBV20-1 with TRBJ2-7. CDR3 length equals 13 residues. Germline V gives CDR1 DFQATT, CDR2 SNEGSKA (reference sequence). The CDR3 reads CSARAGDSYEQYF.

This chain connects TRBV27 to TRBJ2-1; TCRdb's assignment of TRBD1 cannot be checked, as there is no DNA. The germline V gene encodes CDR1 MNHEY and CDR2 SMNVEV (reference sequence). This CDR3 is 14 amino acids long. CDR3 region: CASGWDRSYNEQFF.

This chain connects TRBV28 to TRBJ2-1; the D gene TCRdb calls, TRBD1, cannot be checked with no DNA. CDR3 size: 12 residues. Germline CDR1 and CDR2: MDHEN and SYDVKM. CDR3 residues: CASSPWSLEQFF.

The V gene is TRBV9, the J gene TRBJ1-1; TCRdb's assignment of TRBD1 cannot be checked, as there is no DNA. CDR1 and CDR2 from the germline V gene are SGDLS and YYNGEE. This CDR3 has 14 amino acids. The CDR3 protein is CASSYGRGSTEAFF.

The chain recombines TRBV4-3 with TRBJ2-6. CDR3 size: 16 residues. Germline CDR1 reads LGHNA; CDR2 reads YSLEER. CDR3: CASSQDVSSGANVLTF.

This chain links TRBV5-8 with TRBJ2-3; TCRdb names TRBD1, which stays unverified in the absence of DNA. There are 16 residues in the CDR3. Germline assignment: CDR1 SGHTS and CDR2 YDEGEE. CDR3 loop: CASSSGQVGSTDTQYF.

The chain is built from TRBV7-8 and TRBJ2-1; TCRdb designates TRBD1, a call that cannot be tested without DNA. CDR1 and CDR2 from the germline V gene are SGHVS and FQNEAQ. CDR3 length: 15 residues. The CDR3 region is CASSSDSLGVNEQFF.

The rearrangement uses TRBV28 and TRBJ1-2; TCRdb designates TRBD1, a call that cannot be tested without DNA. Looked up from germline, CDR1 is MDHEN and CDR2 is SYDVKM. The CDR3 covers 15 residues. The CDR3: CASRPNYMTGDGYTF.

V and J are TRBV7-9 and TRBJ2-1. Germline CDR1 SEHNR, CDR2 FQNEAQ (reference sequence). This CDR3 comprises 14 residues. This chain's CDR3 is CASSSGSSYNEQFF.

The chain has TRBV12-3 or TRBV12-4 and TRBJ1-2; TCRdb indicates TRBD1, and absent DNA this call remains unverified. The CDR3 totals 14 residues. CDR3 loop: CASTPGQQPYGYTF.

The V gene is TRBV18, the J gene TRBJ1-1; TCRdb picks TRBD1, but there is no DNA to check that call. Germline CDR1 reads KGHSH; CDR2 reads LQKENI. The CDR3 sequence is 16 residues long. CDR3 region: CASSPPETGGNTEAFF.

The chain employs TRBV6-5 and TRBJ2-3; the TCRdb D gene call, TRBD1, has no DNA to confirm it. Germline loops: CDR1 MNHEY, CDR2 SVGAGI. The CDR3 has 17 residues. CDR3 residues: CASSPSPGQGSTDTQYF.

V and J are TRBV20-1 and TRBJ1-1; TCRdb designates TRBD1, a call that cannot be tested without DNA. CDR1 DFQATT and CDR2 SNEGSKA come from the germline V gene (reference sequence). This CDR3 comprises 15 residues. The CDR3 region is CSARDFGRVGTEAFF.

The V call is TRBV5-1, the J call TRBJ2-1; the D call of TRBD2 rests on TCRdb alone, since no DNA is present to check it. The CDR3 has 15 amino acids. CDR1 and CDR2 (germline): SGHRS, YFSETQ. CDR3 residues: CASSLTSGGDNEQFF.

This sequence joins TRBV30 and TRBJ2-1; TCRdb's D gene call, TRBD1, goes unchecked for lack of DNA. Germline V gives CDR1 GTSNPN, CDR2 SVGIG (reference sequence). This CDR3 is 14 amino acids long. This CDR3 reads CACSGTLDYNEQFF.

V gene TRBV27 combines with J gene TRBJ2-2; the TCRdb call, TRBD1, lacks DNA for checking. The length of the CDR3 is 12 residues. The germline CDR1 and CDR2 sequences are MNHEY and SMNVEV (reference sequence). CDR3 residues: CASSAGSGELFF.

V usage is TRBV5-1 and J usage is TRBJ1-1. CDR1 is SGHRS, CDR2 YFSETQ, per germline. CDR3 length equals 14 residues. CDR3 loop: CASSLTTRNTEAFF.

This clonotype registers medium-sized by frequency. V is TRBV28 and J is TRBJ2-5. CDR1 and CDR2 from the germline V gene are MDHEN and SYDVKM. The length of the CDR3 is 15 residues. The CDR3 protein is CASSLLSGVQETQYF. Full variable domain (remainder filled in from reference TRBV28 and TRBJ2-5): DVKVTQSSRYLVKRTGEKVFLECVQDMDHENMFWYRQDPGLGLRLIYFSYDVKMKEKGDIPEGYSVSREKKERFSLILESASTNQTSMYLCASSLLSGVQETQYFGPGTRLLVL.

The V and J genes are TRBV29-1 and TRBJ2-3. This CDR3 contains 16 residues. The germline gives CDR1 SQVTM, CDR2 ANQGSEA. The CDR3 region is CSVEEYLEAFTDTQYF.